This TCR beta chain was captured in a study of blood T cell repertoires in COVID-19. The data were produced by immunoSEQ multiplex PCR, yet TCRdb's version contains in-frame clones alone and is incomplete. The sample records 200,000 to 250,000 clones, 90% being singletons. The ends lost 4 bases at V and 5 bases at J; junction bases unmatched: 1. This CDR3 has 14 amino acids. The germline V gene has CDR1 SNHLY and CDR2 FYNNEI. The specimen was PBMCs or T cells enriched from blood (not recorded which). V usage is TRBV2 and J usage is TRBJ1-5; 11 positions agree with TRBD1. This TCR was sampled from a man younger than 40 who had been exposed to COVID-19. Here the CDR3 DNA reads TGTGCCAGCAGTGCGGGACAGGGGGATCAGCCCCAGCATTTT. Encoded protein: CASSAGQGDQPQHF.